This T cell receptor beta chain came from a study of immune evolution from preneoplasia to lung adenocarcinoma. J was trimmed by 5 bases and V by 3 bases; bases with no gene match: 9. The CDR3 consists of 16 residues. Germline V gene data show CDR1 as ENHRY and CDR2 as SYGVKD. A note on this clone: Its antigen is not identified.

Patient tissue came from resections in Japan or China, 2014–2017. Libraries were prepared by immunoSEQ multiplex PCR; TCRdb keeps only in-frame clonotypes and omits some of them. The repertoire holds fewer than 7,500 clones, 70% to 85% seen once, with over 11% in the top ten. Regarding the study as a whole: Normal lung had the highest top T cell clone frequencies. Later-stage lesions appeared to have more T cells, more diversity, less clonality.

Material: FFPE adjacent normal lung tissue. This clonotype originated in a person aged 65 to 85 with lung adenocarcinoma. The chain joins TRBV10-3 to TRBJ2-1; 8 bases map to TRBD2. As DNA, the CDR3 is TGTGCCATCAGTGACCCGACGTCACTAGCGGACAATGAGCAGTTCTTC. It encodes CAISDPTSLADNEQFF.